This T cell receptor (beta chain) is drawn from a study of T cell repertoires in cytomegalovirus infection. Study summary: Selection of CMV epitopes for the study included recently identified HLA-C-restricted and well-studied HLA-B-restricted ones. Public TCR beta signatures were indicative of both CMV infection and a matching HLA type. Study-wide points: Dominating the ex vivo response were TCR beta clonotypes that were CMV-specific and HLA-C-restricted. Carriers of CMV and the relevant HLA type were discriminated by public TCR beta frequency.

This clonotype was detected a few times. Its antigen remains unknown. TCRdb ran MiXCR on the reads and lists one entry per CDR3 protein. Here the sample spans some 800,000 distinct CDR3 sequences, 30% to 35% being singletons. The sequencing used cultured CD8+ T cells from PBMCs, collected from culture after CMV antigen stimulation. This TCR was recovered from a human donor in good health (CMV status not recorded). Some clones in this sample may be carry-over from other donors' samples.

CDR3 sequence reads: CASSDRLSEQYV. The CDR3 coding sequence is TGTGCCAGCAGCGACAGATTATCCGAGCAGTACGTC. V is TRBV7-9 and J is TRBJ2-7; TRBD1 is a possible D gene (5 bases). Trimming took off 5 bases at V and 6 bases at J, with 11 bases between the two ends. Per the germline V gene, CDR1 is SEHNR and CDR2 is FQNEAQ (reference sequence). CDR3 size: 12 residues.